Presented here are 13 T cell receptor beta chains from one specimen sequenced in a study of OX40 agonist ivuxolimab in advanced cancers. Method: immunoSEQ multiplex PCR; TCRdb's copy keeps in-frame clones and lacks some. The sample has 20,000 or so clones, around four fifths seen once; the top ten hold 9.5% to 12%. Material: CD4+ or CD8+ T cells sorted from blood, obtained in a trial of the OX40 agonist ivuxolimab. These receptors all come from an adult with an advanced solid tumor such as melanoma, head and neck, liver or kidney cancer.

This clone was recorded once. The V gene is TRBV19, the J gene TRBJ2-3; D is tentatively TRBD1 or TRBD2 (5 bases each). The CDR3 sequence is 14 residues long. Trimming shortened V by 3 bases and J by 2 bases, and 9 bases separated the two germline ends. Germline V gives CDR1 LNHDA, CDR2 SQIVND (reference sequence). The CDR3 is CASSMWGPTDTQYF. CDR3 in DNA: TGTGCCAGTAGTATGTGGGGACCCACAGATACGCAGTATTTT.

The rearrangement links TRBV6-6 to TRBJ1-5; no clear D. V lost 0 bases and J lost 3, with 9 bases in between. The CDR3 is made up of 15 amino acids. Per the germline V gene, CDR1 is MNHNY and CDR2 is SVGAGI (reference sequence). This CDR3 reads CASSYSIQNNQPQHF. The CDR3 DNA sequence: TGTGCCAGCAGTTACTCGATTCAAAACAATCAGCCCCAGCATTTT.

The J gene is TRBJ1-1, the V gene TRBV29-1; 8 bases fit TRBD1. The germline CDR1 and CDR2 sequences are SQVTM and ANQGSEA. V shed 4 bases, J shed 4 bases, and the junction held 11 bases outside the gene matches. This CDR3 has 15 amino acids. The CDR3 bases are TGCAGCGTTGCATCAGGGGGCGGTTCGGGCACTGAAGCTTTCTTT. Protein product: CSVASGGGSGTEAFF.

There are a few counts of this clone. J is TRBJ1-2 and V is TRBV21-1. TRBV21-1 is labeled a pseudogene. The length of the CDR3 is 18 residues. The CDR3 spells CASSPPVVATPYFYGYTF. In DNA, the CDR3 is TGTGCCAGCAGCCCTCCGGTAGTCGCGACCCCCTACTTCTATGGCTACACCTTC.

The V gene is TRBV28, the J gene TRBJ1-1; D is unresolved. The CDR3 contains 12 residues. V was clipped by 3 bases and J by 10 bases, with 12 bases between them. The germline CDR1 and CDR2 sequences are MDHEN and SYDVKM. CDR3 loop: CASSFPGKGAFF. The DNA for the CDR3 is TGTGCCAGCAGTTTCCCCGGGAAAGGAGCTTTCTTT. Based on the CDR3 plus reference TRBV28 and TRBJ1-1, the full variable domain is DVKVTQSSRYLVKRTGEKVFLECVQDMDHENMFWYRQDPGLGLRLIYFSYDVKMKEKGDIPEGYSVSREKKERFSLILESASTNQTSMYLCASSFPGKGAFFGQGTRLTVV.

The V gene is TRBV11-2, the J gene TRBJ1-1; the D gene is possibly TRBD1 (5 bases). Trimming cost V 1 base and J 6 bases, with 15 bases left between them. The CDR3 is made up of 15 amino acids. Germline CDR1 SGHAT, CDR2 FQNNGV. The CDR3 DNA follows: TGTGCCAGCAGCTTAGTTGTTGAGGGGAGGGCTGAAGCTTTCTTT. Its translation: CASSLVVEGRAEAFF.

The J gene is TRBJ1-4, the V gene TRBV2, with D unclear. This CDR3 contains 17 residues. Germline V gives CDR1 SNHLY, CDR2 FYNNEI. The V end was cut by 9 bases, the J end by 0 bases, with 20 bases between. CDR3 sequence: CASEGTGSSATNEKLFF. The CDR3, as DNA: TGTGCCAGTGAGGGTACGGGGTCTTCGGCAACTAATGAAAAACTGTTTTTT.

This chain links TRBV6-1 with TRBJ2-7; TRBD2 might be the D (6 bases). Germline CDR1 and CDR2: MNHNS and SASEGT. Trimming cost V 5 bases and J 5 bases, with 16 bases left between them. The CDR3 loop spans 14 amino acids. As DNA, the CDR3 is TGTGCCAGCAGTCCGGGACTGCCAAGGGACGAGCAGTACTTC. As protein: CASSPGLPRDEQYF.

The DNA for the CDR3 is TGTGCCAGCAAAAACTTCCGGGACAGCGGAAATGAAAAACTGTTTTTT. This translates into CASKNFRDSGNEKLFF. The chain recombines TRBV27 with TRBJ1-4, with 7 bases identical to TRBD1. From germline, CDR1 is MNHEY and CDR2 SMNVEV (reference sequence). The CDR3 has 16 amino acids. With 7 bases clipped from V and 5 bases from J, the junction kept 13 bases outside the gene matches.

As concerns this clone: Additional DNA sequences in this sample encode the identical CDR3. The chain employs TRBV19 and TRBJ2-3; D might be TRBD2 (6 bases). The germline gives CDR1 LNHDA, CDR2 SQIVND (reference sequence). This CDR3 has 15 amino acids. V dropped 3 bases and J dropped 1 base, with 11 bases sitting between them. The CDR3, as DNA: TGTGCCAGTAGTATCGCGGGGAGAGGCACAGATACGCAGTATTTT. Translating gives CASSIAGRGTDTQYF.

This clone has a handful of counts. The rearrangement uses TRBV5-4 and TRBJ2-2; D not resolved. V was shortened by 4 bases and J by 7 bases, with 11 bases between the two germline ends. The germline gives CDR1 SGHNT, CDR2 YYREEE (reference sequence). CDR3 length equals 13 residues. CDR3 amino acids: CASSPRMGGELFF. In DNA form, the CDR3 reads TGTGCCAGCAGCCCCCGGATGGGCGGGGAGCTGTTTTTT.

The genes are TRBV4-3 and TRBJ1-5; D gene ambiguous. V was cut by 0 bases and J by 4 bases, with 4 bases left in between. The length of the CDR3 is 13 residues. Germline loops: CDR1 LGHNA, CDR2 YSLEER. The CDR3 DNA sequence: TGCGCCAGCAGCCAAGAGGAGAATCAGCCCCAGCATTTT. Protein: CASSQEENQPQHF.

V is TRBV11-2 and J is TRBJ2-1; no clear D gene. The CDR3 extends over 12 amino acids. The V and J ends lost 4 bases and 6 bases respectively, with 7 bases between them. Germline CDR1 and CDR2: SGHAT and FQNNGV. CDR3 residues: CASSSDANEQFF. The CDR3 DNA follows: TGTGCCAGCAGCTCTGACGCCAATGAGCAGTTCTTC.